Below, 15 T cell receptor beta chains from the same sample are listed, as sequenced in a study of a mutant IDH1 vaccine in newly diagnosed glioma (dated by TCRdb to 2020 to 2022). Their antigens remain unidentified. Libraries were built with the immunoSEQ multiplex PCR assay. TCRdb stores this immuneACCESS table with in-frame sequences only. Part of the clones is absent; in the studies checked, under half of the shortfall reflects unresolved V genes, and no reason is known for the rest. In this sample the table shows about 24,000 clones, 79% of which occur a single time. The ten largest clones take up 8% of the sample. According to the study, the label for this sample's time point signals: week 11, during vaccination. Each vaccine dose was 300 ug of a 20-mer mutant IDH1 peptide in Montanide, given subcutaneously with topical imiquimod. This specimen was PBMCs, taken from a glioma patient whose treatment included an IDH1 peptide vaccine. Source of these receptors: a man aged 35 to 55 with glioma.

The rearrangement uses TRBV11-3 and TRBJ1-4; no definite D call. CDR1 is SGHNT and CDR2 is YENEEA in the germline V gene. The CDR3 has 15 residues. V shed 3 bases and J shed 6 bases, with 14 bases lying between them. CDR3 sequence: CASSFNGGFYEKLFF. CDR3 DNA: TGTGCCAGCAGCTTCAATGGAGGTTTTTATGAAAAACTGTTTTTT.

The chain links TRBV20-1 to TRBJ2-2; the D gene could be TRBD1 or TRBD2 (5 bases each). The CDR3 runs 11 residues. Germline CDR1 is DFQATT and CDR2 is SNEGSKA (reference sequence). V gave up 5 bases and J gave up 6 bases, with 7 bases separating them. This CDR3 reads CSAEGPGELFF. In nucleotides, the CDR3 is TGCAGTGCTGAGGGGCCCGGGGAGCTGTTTTTT.

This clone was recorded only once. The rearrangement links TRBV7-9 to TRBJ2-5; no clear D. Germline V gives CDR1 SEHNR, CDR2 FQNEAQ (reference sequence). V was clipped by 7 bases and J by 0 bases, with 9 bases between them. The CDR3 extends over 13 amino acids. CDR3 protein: CASIGLYQETQYF. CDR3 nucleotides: TGTGCCAGCATCGGGCTATACCAAGAGACCCAGTACTTC.

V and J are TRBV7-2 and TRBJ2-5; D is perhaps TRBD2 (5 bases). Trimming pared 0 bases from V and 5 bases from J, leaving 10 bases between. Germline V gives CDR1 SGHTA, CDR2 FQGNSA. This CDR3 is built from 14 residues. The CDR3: CASSLARAVETQYF. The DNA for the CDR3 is TGTGCCAGCAGCTTAGCGCGGGCAGTTGAGACCCAGTACTTC.

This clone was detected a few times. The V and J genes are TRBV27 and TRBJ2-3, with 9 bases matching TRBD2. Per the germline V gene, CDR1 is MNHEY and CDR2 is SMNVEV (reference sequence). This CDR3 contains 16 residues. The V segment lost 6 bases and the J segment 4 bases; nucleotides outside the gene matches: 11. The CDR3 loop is CASRVRGSGSADTQYF. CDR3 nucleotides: TGTGCCAGCAGGGTACGGGGTAGCGGGAGTGCAGATACGCAGTATTTT.

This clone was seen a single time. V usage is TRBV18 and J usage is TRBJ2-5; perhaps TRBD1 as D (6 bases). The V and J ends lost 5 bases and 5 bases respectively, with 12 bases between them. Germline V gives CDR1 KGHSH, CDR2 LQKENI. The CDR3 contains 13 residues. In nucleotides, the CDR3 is TGTGCCAGCTCAGCTACAGGGACGGAGACCCAGTACTTC. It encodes CASSATGTETQYF. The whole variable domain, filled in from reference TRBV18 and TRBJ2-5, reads NAGVMQNPRHLVRRRGQEARLRCSPMKGHSHVYWYRQLPEEGLKFMVYLQKENIIDESGMPKERFSAEFPKEGPSILRIQQVVRGDSAAYFCASSATGTETQYFGPGTRLLVL.

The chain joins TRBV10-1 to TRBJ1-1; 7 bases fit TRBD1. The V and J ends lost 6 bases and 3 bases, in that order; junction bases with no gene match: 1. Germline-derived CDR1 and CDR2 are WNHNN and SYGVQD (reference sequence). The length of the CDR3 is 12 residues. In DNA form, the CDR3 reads TGCGCCAGCAGCACAGGGGACACTGAAGCTTTCTTT. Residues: CASSTGDTEAFF.

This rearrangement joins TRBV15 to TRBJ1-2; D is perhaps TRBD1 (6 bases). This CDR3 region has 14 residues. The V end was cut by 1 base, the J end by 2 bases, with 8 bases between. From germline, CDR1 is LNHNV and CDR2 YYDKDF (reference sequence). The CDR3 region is CATSRGTGNYGYTF. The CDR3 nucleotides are TGTGCCACCAGCAGAGGTACAGGGAACTATGGCTACACCTTC.

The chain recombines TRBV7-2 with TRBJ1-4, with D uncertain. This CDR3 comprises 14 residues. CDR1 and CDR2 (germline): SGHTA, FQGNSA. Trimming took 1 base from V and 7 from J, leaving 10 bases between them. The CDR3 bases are TGTGCCAGCAGCTTAGTAGGGAGTGGTGAAAAACTGTTTTTT. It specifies CASSLVGSGEKLFF. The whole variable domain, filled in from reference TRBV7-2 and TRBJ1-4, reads GAGVSQSPSNKVTEKGKDVELRCDPISGHTALYWYRQSLGQGLEFLIYFQGNSAPDKSGLPSDRFSAERTGGSVSTLTIQRTQQEDSAVYLCASSLVGSGEKLFFGSGTQLSVL.

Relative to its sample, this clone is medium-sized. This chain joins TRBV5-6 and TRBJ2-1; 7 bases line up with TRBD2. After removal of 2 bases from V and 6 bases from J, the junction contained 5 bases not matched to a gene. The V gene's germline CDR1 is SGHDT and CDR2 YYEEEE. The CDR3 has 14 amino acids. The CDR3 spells CASSLRLAINEQFF. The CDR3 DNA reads TGTGCCAGCAGCTTACGACTAGCAATCAATGAGCAGTTCTTC. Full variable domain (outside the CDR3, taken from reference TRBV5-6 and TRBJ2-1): DAGVTQSPTHLIKTRGQQVTLRCSPKSGHDTVSWYQQALGQGPQFIFQYYEEEERQRGNFPDRFSGHQFPNYSSELNVNALLLGDSALYLCASSLRLAINEQFFGPGTRLTVL.

CDR3 sequence reads: CASSAPSAETQYF. The CDR3 DNA reads TGTGCCAGCAGCGCCCCTAGCGCCGAGACCCAGTACTTC. The rearrangement joins TRBV7-9 to TRBJ2-5, with D possibly TRBD2 on 6 matching bases. The CDR3 length is 13 residues. Per the germline V gene, CDR1 is SEHNR and CDR2 is FQNEAQ (reference sequence). Trimming removed 5 bases at V and 5 bases at J, with 12 bases between.

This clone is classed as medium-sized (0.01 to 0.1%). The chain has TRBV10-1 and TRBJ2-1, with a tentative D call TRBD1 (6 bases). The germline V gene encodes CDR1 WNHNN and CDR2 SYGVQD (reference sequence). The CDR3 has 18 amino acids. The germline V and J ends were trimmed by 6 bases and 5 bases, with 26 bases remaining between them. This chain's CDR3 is CASSAIYQGFEINNEQFF. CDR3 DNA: TGCGCCAGCAGCGCCATTTACCAGGGGTTCGAGATTAACAATGAGCAGTTCTTC.

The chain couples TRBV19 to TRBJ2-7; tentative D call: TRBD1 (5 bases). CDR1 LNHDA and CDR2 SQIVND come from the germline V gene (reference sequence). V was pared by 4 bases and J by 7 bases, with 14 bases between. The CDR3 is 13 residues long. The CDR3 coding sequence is TGTGCCAGTAGTACGGTCTTCAGGGTGGAGCAGTACTTC. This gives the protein CASSTVFRVEQYF.

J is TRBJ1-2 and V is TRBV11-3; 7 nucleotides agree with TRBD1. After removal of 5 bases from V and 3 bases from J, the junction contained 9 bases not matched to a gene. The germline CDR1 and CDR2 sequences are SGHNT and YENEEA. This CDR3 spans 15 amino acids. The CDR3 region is CASSQGDFGDYGYTF. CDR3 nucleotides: TGTGCCAGCAGCCAGGGGGACTTTGGGGACTATGGCTACACCTTC.

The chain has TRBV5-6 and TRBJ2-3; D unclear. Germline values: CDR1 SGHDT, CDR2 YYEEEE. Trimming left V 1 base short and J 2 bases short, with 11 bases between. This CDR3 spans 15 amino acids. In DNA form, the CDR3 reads TGTGCCAGCAGCTTGTTTTTCTCGAACACAGATACGCAGTATTTT. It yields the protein CASSLFFSNTDTQYF.